This T cell receptor beta chain was recovered during a study of CD8+CD57+ T cells in acquired aplastic anemia (dated by TCRdb to the late 2010s). Notes on the research overall: On average, sorted CD4+ and CD8+ cells yielded 3.2 ug of extracted DNA, with a range of about 0.17 to 27.4 ug. CD8+CD57+ expansion was defined as a frequency above the mean frequency observed in healthy subjects. Results the study describes overall, beyond this receptor: Between patients and healthy controls, no significant difference in CD8+ Simpson's diversity was found (P=0.060). Around 31 CD8+ CDR3 sequences were shared between patients and controls but appeared highly expressed in patients and within their immunodominant clones.

Flow cytometry had shown CD8+CD57+ cell expansion in the patients selected for sequencing. Every patient had severe acquired aplastic anemia, diagnosed using the International Study of Aplastic Anemia and Agranulocytosis and Camitta criteria. No patient had received any therapy when blood was sampled. In the study, sorted CD4+ and CD8+ blood T cells from patients with severe aplastic anemia and from healthy subjects underwent deep sequencing of TCR repertoires. In the USA, patient enrollment took place under clinicaltrials.gov protocols 00001620, 01623167, 00001397, 00071045, 00081523 and 00961064. Ficoll-Paque density gradient centrifugation was used to isolate peripheral blood mononuclear cells. Before DNA was extracted, CD4+ and CD8+ T cells were sorted using either FACS or magnetic beads. From the cysteine up to the phenylalanine, the CDR3 has a length of 12 residues. Kept here is only the CDR3 DNA, which spans 36 bases and is read in frame from base 1. Reading the germline V gene (reference sequence) gives CDR1 MNHNY and CDR2 SVGAGI. V is pared back by 2 bases and J by 6 bases, with 7 bases lying between the germline termini.

Profiling of TCR beta VDJ combinations and CDR3 sequences used genomic DNA as the template. An Illumina HiSeq 2000 was the platform used for TCR repertoire sequencing. Per the source publication's procedure: TRBV/TRBJ rearrangement plots, CDR3 size and DJ length profiles, and Simpson's diversity index were used to evaluate the repertoires. The most abundant DNA sequence in the deep sequencing data was defined as the immunodominant clone. CDR3 amino acid sequences were checked for sharing between subjects and were compared against published repertoires and the VDJdb database. TCRdb trimmed public reads at Q25 via fastp, called clones via MiXCR and kept in-frame beta chains. Each CDR3 protein appears once, grouped with its most common genes and DNA. The V and J calls follow TCRdb's processing rather than the paper's. The sample contains over 250,000 distinct CDR3 sequences, approximately 58% of them found a single time. Around 1.2% of the sample rests with the top ten.

Concerning this clonotype: Its recognized antigen is unknown. Base qualities were left out, and no much larger clone turns up one base away.

The sample was sorted CD4+, CD8+, or CD8+CD57+ T cells (not recorded which) from PBMCs. The rearranged chain carries TRBV6-6 and TRBJ1-2; no D gene is confidently identified. The clonotype comes from a human donor with aplastic anemia. The nucleotide sequence reads as follows: TGTGCCAGCAGTTACGGTTGGGATGGCTACACCTTC. This is translated as CASSYGWDGYTF.